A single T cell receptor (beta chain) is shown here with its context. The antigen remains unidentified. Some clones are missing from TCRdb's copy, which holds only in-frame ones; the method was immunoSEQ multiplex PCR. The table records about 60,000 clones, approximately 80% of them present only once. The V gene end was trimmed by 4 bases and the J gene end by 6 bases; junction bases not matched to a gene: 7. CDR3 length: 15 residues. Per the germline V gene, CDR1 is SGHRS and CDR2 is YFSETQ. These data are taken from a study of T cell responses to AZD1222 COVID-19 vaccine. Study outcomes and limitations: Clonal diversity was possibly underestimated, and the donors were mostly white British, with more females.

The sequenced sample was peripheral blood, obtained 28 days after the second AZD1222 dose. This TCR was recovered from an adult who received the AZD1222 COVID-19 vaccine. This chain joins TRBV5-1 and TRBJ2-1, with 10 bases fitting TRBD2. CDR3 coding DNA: TGCGCCAGCAGCCGGCGGCCTAGCGGGGGCAATGAGCAGTTCTTC. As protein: CASSRRPSGGNEQFF.